The present T cell receptor (beta chain) was sequenced within a study of blood T cell repertoires in COVID-19. The authors' processing: Reference gene primer amplification in the assay estimated nucleated cell counts. Clones were read by immunoSEQ multiplex PCR, and TCRdb kept only the in-frame ones, dropping some. Clonal size and the V and J genes are those of that table, whereas D and trimming came from the DNA. The sample shows 90,000 to 120,000 clones, just under 95% of them seen only once. The germline gives CDR1 SGHVS, CDR2 FQNEAQ. The CDR3 totals 14 residues. V was shortened by 4 bases and J by 8 bases, with 15 bases between the two germline ends.

V and J are TRBV7-8 and TRBJ2-1; TRBD2 might be the D (6 bases). The TCR was taken from a man aged 65 to 79 with acute or convalescent COVID-19. The sample comprised peripheral blood. DNA for the CDR3: TGTGCCAGCAGCTCAGGGACTTTCCCGGATGAGCAGTTCTTC. Translation: CASSSGTFPDEQFF. The full variable domain, rest sourced from reference TRBV7-8 and TRBJ2-1, is GAGVSQSPRYKVAKRGQDVALRCDPISGHVSLFWYQQALGQGPEFLTYFQNEAQLDKSGLPSDRFFAERPEGSVSTLKIQRTQQEDSAVYLCASSSGTFPDEQFFGPGTRLTVL.